This TCR beta chain was sequenced in a study of metastatic and nonmetastatic thyroid tumors. None of the patients had undergone any treatment ahead of thyroid surgery. The CDR3 is 14 residues long. Deletions cut 4 bases from V and 8 bases from J, with 14 bases between. The germline CDR1 and CDR2 sequences are SGHNT and YENEEA. MiXCR was used by TCRdb to re-call the PCR reads. Here the sample spans tens of thousands of clones, 28% being singletons. The origin of this receptor is a male donor with papillary thyroid cancer or a benign thyroid nodule (not recorded which). Some clones in this sample may be carry-over from other donors' samples. Sequencing used blood. This rearrangement joins TRBV11-3 to TRBJ2-2; possible D gene TRBD1, 6 bases. The CDR3 reads CASSYQDSRGELFF. In DNA form, the CDR3 reads TGTGCCAGCAGCTACCAGGACAGCCGAGGGGAGCTGTTTTTT.